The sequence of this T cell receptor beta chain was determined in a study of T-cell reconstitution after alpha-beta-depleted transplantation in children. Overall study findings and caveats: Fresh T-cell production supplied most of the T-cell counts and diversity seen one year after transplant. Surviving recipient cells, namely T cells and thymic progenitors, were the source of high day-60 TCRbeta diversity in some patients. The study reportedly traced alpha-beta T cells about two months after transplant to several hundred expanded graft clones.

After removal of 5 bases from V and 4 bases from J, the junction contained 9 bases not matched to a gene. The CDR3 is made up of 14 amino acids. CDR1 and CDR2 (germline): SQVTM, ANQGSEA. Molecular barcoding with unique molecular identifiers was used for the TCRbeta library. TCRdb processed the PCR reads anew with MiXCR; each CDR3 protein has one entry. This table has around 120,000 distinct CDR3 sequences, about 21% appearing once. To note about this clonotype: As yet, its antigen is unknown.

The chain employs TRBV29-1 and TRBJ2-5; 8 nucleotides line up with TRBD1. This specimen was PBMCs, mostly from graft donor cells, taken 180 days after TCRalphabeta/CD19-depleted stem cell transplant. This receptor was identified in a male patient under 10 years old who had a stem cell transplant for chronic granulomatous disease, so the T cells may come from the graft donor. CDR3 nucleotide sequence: TGCAGCGTTACAGGGGGAGGTGATTTAGAGACCCAGTACTTC. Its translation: CSVTGGGDLETQYF. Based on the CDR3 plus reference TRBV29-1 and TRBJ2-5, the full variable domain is SAVISQKPSRDICQRGTSLTIQCQVDSQVTMMFWYRQQPGQSLTLIATANQGSEATYESGFVIDKFPISRPNLTFSTLTVSNMSPEDSSIYLCSVTGGGDLETQYFGPGTRLLVL.